This T cell receptor beta chain was identified in a study of cytomegalovirus exposure and HLA in healthy donors. Study at large: Roughly 77 million unique TCRs from HLA-typed donors made up an early data release. Among 350 to 500 genotyped donors, approximately 80% fell in the Caucasian-associated ancestry cluster.

The CDR3 is 14 amino acids. V was clipped by 4 bases and J by 2 bases, with 10 bases between them. Germline V gene lookup returns CDR1 SGDLS and CDR2 YYNGEE. It was with 60 Vbeta and 13 Jbeta primers that the PCR ran. The repertoire was sequenced with immunoSEQ multiplex PCR; TCRdb's copy has only in-frame clones and lacks some. In the table there are about 160,000 clones, approximately 90% of which are singletons. Study-level points and caveats: TCR beta chains associated with HLA were, in a later analysis, more clonally expanded than equally common others.

For this clone: Antigen: not known.

This clonotype originated in a woman aged 25 to 39 in good health and CMV-seronegative. Sequences were obtained from PBMCs. The chain combines TRBV9 with TRBJ2-1; D gene uncertain. CDR3 amino acids: CASSSPGAYNEQFF. The CDR3 coding sequence is TGTGCCAGCAGCTCCCCCGGAGCCTACAATGAGCAGTTCTTC.